This T cell receptor (beta chain) was recovered during a study of blood T cell repertoires in COVID-19. The wider study: COVID-19 samples, acute and convalescent, were from the United States, Italy and Spain. The analysed material was cDNA or gDNA that came from T cells, B-cell-depleted T cells, or PBMCs.

The CDR3 consists of 14 residues. V shed 0 bases, J shed 8 bases, and the junction held 4 bases outside the gene matches. CDR1 and CDR2 (germline): SGHRS, YFSETQ. How the authors handled the data: The authors estimated nucleated cell counts from reference gene primer amplification. TCRdb's copy holds only in-frame clones and misses some; the assay was immunoSEQ multiplex PCR. The V and J calls and the clone size are those of that table, but D and trimming were determined from the DNA. The sample carries over 50,000 clones, 86% recorded once. This receptor was obtained from a man between 70 and 80 years old with active COVID-19. The rearrangement uses TRBV5-1 and TRBJ1-4, with TRBD1 matching over 7 bases. Sequenced sample: peripheral blood. The CDR3 DNA sequence: TGCGCCAGCAGCTTGGGACAGGGAGGAGAAAAACTGTTTTTT. It codes for CASSLGQGGEKLFF.